Listed below are T cell receptor beta chains from one sample, sequenced in a study of blood T cells in healthy people across ages. TCRdb called the 5' RACE reads again in MiXCR, with one record for every CDR3 protein. Here the sample spans about 970,000 distinct CDR3 sequences, roughly 50% being singletons. Sequenced input: blood. The receptors originated from a woman aged 55-75 years in good health. The CDR3 runs from the conserved cysteine through the conserved F or W. A D gene is named only where the DNA matches it firmly. A clone size is listed for some rows: how often the clone was seen (once, few, many), or a class if it is expanded.

J	V	D	size	DNA	CDR3
TRBJ2-1	TRBV20-1	TRBD2	NA	TGCAGTATCACGGGACTAACCGCTCAAGAGACCCAGTTCTTC	CSITGLTAQETQFF
TRBJ2-7	TRBV25-1	NA	few	TGTGCCAGCAGACTATACTACGAGCAGTACTTC	CASRLYYEQYF
TRBJ2-1	TRBV7-9	NA	NA	TGTGCCAGCAGCTTATCTCCTTCGGGAGAAAACTACAATGAGCAGTTCTTC	CASSLSPSGENYNEQFF
TRBJ1-2	TRBV15	NA	NA	TGTGCCACCAGCTTACGACAGAGTCGGCTCTATGGCTACACCTTC	CATSLRQSRLYGYTF
TRBJ2-5	TRBV18	NA	NA	TGTGCCAGCTCACCATTATCCGGAAACGAAGAGACCCAGTACTTC	CASSPLSGNEETQYF
TRBJ2-5	TRBV29-1	TRBD2	few	TGCAGCGCCACGGGGCTAGCGGGAGGAGGTCAAGAGACCCAGTACTTC	CSATGLAGGGQETQYF
TRBJ2-7	TRBV7-8	TRBD1	few	TGTGCCAGCAGCCCCCGGGACAGGGGGTTTTACGAGCAGTACTTC	CASSPRDRGFYEQYF
TRBJ2-7	TRBV27	TRBD2	few	TGTGCCAGCGGAGCTAGCGGGGAATCCTACGAGCAGTACTTC	CASGASGESYEQYF
TRBJ1-5	TRBV20-1	TRBD1	NA	TGCAGTGCTAGAAGAGGACAGGGACCTCAGCCCCAGCATTTT	CSARRGQGPQPQHF
TRBJ2-5	TRBV6-6	NA	few	TGTGCCAGCAGTAATCTAGCGTACCAAGAGACCCAGTACTTC	CASSNLAYQETQYF
TRBJ2-1	TRBV29-1	NA	few	TGCAGCGCCATGGGGGTTTCTAGCGCGAGCTCCTACAATGAGCAGTTCTTC	CSAMGVSSASSYNEQFF
TRBJ2-5	TRBV20-1	NA	NA	TGCAGTGCTAGAATTGTAGAGGGGGAGCAGTACTTC	CSARIVEGEQYF
TRBJ1-2	TRBV5-1	NA	NA	TGCGCCAGCAGCCTAACCGGGAAAGAGGGCTACACCTTC	CASSLTGKEGYTF
TRBJ2-1	TRBV5-5	NA	once	TGTGCCAGCAGGCTAGTTTTCAATGAGCAGTTCTTC	CASRLVFNEQFF
TRBJ2-2	TRBV7-9	NA	NA	TGTGCCAGCAGCCCCCGGGACACCTACACCGGGGAGCTGTTTTTT	CASSPRDTYTGELFF
TRBJ2-2	TRBV6-5	TRBD2	NA	TGTGCCAGCAGTCTACGGGGGGGTGAACTGTTTTTT	CASSLRGGELFF
TRBJ2-7	TRBV12-3/TRBV12-4	NA	NA	TGTGCCAGCAGTTTAATTAGCGGCGAGCAGTACTTC	CASSLISGEQYF
TRBJ2-5	TRBV2	NA	few	TGTGCCAGCAACTCCGGCGGTGGAGAGACCCAGTACTTC	CASNSGGGETQYF
TRBJ2-5	TRBV10-3	NA	few	TGTGCCATCAGCGGGGCTCCATTTCAAGAGACCCAGTACTTC	CAISGAPFQETQYF
TRBJ2-3	TRBV29-1	NA	NA	TGCAGCGTTCCCCAATTTGGGGCGACAGATACGCAGTATTTT	CSVPQFGATDTQYF
TRBJ1-2	TRBV7-9	TRBD1	NA	TGTGCCAGCAGCCAGGGACAGGAGTATGGCTACACCTTC	CASSQGQEYGYTF
TRBJ2-7	TRBV20-1	NA	once	TGCAGTTCCCAAAGCTACGAGCAGTACTTC	CSSQSYEQYF
TRBJ1-6	TRBV27	NA	NA	TGTGCCAGCAGAAAGGGGACCCCTGAAAATTCACCCCTCCACTTT	CASRKGTPENSPLHF
TRBJ2-1	TRBV28	TRBD1	NA	TGTGCCAGCAGTTTGGGGGGGACAGGGAGGACCGAATACAATGAGCAGTTCTTC	CASSLGGTGRTEYNEQFF
TRBJ2-3	TRBV4-1	TRBD2	NA	TGCGCCAGCAGCCAAACGTTTAGCGGGAACACAGATACGCAGTATTTT	CASSQTFSGNTDTQYF
TRBJ2-3	TRBV10-3	TRBD2	once	TGTGCCATCAGTGAGAGGACTAGCGGCGCAGATACGCAGTATTTT	CAISERTSGADTQYF
TRBJ1-2	TRBV12-3/TRBV12-4	TRBD1	NA	TGTGCCAGCACCCGACAGGGGAAAGGCTACACCTTC	CASTRQGKGYTF
TRBJ2-5	TRBV7-2	TRBD1	few	TGTGCCAGCAGCTTAGTGACACAGGGGCGTCAAGAGACCCAGTACTTC	CASSLVTQGRQETQYF
TRBJ2-6	TRBV28	NA	NA	TGTGCCAGCAGTGCCCTGTACTCTGGGACCAACGTCCTGACTTTC	CASSALYSGTNVLTF
TRBJ2-7	TRBV4-1	NA	NA	TGCGCCAGCAGCCAATATCCGGGGAGAACATTATTTTCCTACGAGCAGTACTTC	CASSQYPGRTLFSYEQYF
TRBJ2-3	TRBV29-1	TRBD2	NA	TGCAGCGTTGGGGTAGCGGGAACGACAGATACGCAGTATTTT	CSVGVAGTTDTQYF
TRBJ2-7	TRBV20-1	NA	NA	TGCAGTGCTAGAGCCCGGAGGGGCGCGAAGGTACTCGATGAGCAGTACTTC	CSARARRGAKVLDEQYF
TRBJ1-5	TRBV4-3	NA	NA	TGCGCCAGCAGCCAAGCGGCTACAGGGCCGAATCAGCCCCAGCATTTT	CASSQAATGPNQPQHF
TRBJ2-5	TRBV29-1	NA	NA	TGCAGCGTCTTTCGAGACAATGAGCAGTACTTC	CSVFRDNEQYF
TRBJ2-7	TRBV2	TRBD2	NA	TGTGCCAGCAGTGGATGGTCTGCTAGCGGGAGGTCGTACGAGCAGTACTTC	CASSGWSASGRSYEQYF
TRBJ1-4	TRBV30	NA	NA	TGTGCCTGGAGTACGATCAAGGAAAAACTGTTTTTT	CAWSTIKEKLFF
TRBJ1-5	TRBV15	NA	NA	TGTGCCACCAGCAGAGATCTAGGGAAGGGTCAGCCCCAGCATTTT	CATSRDLGKGQPQHF
TRBJ2-1	TRBV10-2	NA	NA	TGCGCCAGTTCCCGACGGGAGTCCTACAATGAGCAGTTCTTC	CASSRRESYNEQFF
TRBJ2-1	TRBV25-1	NA	NA	TGTGCCAGCAGTGAATCTTTGGGAACCGCCTACAATGAGCAGTTCTTC	CASSESLGTAYNEQFF
TRBJ2-3	TRBV30	NA	NA	TGTGCCTGGAGCGGGGGGCTCACAGATACGCAGTATTTT	CAWSGGLTDTQYF
TRBJ2-7	TRBV6-2/TRBV6-3	NA	NA	TGTGCCAGCGCTGGGAGGGGGAGCTCCTACGAGCAGTACTTC	CASAGRGSSYEQYF